This paragraph reports one T cell receptor beta chain. Its antigen is not yet known. No base quality values were provided; no much bigger clone lies one nucleotide off. Reading the label with the study, this specimen's treatment or condition is: suppressive antiretroviral therapy. As a nonspecific positive control representing the CD4+ T cell repertoire, the cells were stimulated with anti-CD3/anti-CD28 magnetic beads. Sorting of responding CD4+ T cells was based on upregulation of both CD40 ligand and CD69. Participants were HIV-1-infected adults who started suppressive ART during chronic infection. Participants had undetectable plasma HIV-1 RNA below 50 copies/mL for at least 4 years. To be included, participants needed a CD4+ T cell count above 400 cells/uL and a positive CMV serology. Before stimulation, PBMCs were isolated using density centrifugation and then depleted of CD8+ T cells. Stimulation of CD8-depleted PBMCs was carried out for more than 15 hours with anti-CD28/CD49d costimulation, CD40-blocking antibody and enfuvirtide, to prevent new infections. Cell sorting was done on a Beckman Coulter MoFlo Legacy or XDP sorter, and dead cells were excluded with propidium iodide. The QIAamp DNA Mini Kit was used for genomic DNA extraction from samples above one million cells, and the Quick-DNA Microprep Kit was used otherwise.

This entry comes from a study of persistence of HIV-infected CD4 T cells (dated by TCRdb to the early 2020s). Context from the whole study: The median time the participants had spent on suppressive ART was 8 years. Apart from a couple of participants who underwent leukapheresis at a single time point, peripheral blood samples of up to roughly 180 mL were collected from participants at multiple time points. The clonality of all cells in each sorted population was assessed by TCRbeta sequencing, whereas the clonality of infected cells was assessed by proviral sequencing. Cross-participant TCR cluster analysis included under ten participants for CMV and more than five participants for Gag. The study isolated CMV- and HIV-1 Gag-responding CD4+ T cells from ART-treated individuals to examine antigen-driven clonal expansion of HIV-1-infected cells. Anti-CD3/anti-CD28 stimulation activated a higher proportion of cells, with a lower memory fraction, than antigen stimulation. Points the paper makes about the study in general: TCR oligoclonality correlated with proviral oligoclonality within the same sorted populations. Only a small number of individuals took part in the study, and only a limited range of antigens was tested. Enrichment of degenerate expanded CDR3beta sequences was found in antigen-responding cells, suggesting convergent selection of CD4+ responses to CMV and Gag. Significantly lower TCRbeta richness was observed in CMV- and Gag-responding cells than in anti-CD3/anti-CD28-responding cells, and higher oligoclonality was observed in CMV-responding cells than in CD3/CD28-stimulated and Gag-responding cells. Bulk TCR analyses could not be restricted to the rare CMV-responding cells that actually carried HIV-1 proviruses.

The immunoSEQ hsTCRB assay version 4, run in survey mode, was used to sequence TCRbeta repertoires from genomic DNA. Genomic DNA was diluted to around 10 ng/uL, using up to about 1 ug per sample for TCRbeta sequencing. Per the source publication's procedure: TCRbeta data were analyzed in ImmunoSeq Analyzer 3.0, with diversity computed on productive nucleotide rearrangements. Using the Immunarch R package, lower-bound TCR diversity was estimated with the improved Chao index and clonality was estimated with the Gini coefficient. Different nucleotide rearrangements encoding the same CDR3beta amino acid sequence were counted as distinct clonotypes. TCRbeta sequences significantly enriched in antigen-responding cells relative to anti-CD3/anti-CD28-activated cells were identified by differential abundance analysis. Using predicted peptide-MHC specificity as the basis, GLIPH2 grouped TCRs into clusters, both for each participant individually and for the merged data sets that combined participants. TCRdb provides this immuneACCESS table in a form limited to in-frame rearrangements. Some clones are lacking; in checked studies, under half of them reflect an unresolved V gene, and why the rest are absent is not known. For V, J and clone size, that table is used; D and trimming come from the DNA. Present in this sample are 35,000 to 40,000 clones, 87% of which were seen just once. Of the sample, roughly 1.3% is held by the ten largest clones.

The CDR3 goes from the cysteine to the phenylalanine over 18 residues. CDR3 DNA is the only sequence kept; it has 54 bases, read in frame from the first base. CDR1 is given as SNHLY and CDR2 as FYNNEI, both from the germline V gene. Trimming takes 6 bases off V and 6 bases off J; junction bases not matched to a gene: 14. This sample comprised CD4+ T cells sorted from PBMCs after roughly 17-hour stimulation, obtained from a patient who received antiretroviral therapy. Explained via the paper, the cell subset or site label denotes: CD40L+CD69+ CD4 T cells responding to anti-CD3/anti-CD28 beads, representing the overall repertoire. Here the chain combines TRBV2 and TRBJ1-6; 10 junctional bases match TRBD1. This clonotype was sampled from an adult man with HIV who was CMV-seropositive. CDR3 loop: CASRPLPGQGPFNSPLHF. The nucleotide sequence is TGTGCCAGCAGACCCCTCCCGGGACAGGGGCCCTTTAATTCACCCCTCCACTTT.